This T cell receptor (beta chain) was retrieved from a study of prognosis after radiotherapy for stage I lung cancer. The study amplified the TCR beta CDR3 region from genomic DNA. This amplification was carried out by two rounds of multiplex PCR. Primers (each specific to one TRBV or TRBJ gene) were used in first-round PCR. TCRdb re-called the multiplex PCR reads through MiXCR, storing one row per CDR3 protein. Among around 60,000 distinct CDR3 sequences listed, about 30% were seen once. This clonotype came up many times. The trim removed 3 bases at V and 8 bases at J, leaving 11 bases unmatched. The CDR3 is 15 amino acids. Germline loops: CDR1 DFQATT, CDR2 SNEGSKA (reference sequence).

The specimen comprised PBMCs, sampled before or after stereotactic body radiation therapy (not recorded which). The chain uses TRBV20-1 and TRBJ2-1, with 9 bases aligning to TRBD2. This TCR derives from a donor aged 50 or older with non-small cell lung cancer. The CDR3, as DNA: TGCAGTGCTAGTTATCTGGCGGGGGGGCCTGATGAGCAGTTCTTC. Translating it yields CSASYLAGGPDEQFF.